This T cell receptor (beta chain) was found in a study of blood T cell repertoires in COVID-19. Study overall: Sources were T cells, B-cell-depleted T cells, or PBMCs; the material itself was cDNA or gDNA.

Germline lookup yields CDR1 SGHNT and CDR2 YYREEE (reference sequence). V lost 3 bases to trimming and J lost 6 bases, with 19 bases between them. The CDR3 contains 16 residues. The age range of participants was 18 to 89 years, with residence in about 25 US areas. Clinical histories supplied by participants themselves formed the basis of cohort assignment. This clone was seen a single time. In the source study's methods: By means of reference gene primer amplification, nucleated cell counts were estimated. Profiled with immunoSEQ multiplex PCR; TCRdb holds only in-frame clones, not every one. From that table come the V and J calls and clone size; the DNA was used to work out D and trimming. The sample includes a few hundred thousand clones, roughly 90% of them seen just once.

This sequence joins TRBV5-4 and TRBJ2-1, with a tentative D call TRBD2 (5 bases). This TCR derives from a middle-aged woman who had been exposed to COVID-19. Sequencing used PBMCs or T cells enriched from blood (not recorded which). Here the CDR3 DNA reads TGTGCCAGCAGCTATCAAACATACCGGGCGGGCAATGAGCAGTTCTTC. Translation: CASSYQTYRAGNEQFF.